This TCR beta chain came from a study of cytotoxic CD8 clonotypes in ibrutinib-treated CLL. Broader study findings: Rising at ibrutinib response, clonality subsequently fell back toward baseline at progression.

Concerning this clone itself: What it binds is unknown.

TCRdb's copy holds only in-frame clones and misses some; the assay was immunoSEQ multiplex PCR. The table lists 120,000 to 150,000 clones, 60% to 85% of them singletons, with roughly a quarter in the top ten. This clonotype was obtained from a human donor with chronic lymphocytic leukemia. The source was PBMCs, collected after 12 months of ibrutinib treatment.

The CDR3 DNA follows: TGTGCCAGCAGTTCCCCGTCTAGCGACGGTACGCAGTATTTT. This codes for CASSSPSSDGTQYF. The chain carries TRBV28 and TRBJ2-3, with a tentative D call TRBD2 (6 bases). Looked up from germline, CDR1 is MDHEN and CDR2 is SYDVKM. The CDR3 has 14 amino acids. V dropped 4 bases and J dropped 8 bases, with 16 bases sitting between them.